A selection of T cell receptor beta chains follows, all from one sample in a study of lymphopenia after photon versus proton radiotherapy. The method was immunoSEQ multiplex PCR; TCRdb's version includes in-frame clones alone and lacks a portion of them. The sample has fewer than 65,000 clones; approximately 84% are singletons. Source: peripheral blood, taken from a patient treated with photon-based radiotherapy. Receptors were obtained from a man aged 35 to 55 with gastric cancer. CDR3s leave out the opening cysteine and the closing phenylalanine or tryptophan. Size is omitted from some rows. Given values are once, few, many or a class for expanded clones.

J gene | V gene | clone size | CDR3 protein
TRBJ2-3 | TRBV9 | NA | ASSAEGDTQY
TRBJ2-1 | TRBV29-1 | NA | SVELGYHNEQF
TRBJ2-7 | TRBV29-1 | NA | SVGARGGVGYEQY
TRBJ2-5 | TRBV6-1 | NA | ASSPGQETQY
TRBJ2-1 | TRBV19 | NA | ASSIGGGPLGQF
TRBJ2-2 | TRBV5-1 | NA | ASSLDGMANTGELF
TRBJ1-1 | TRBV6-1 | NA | ASSGLGNTEAF
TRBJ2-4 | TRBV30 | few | AWSPGTGTKNIQY
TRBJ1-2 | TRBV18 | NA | ASSPGVGANYGYT
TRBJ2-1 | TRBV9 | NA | ASSVQGGAATDEQF
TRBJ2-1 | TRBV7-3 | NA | ASSLEASGYNEQF
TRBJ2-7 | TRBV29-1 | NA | SVEARGYEQY
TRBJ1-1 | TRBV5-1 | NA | ASSLEAWGGEAF
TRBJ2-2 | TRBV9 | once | ASSVVQGWDTGELF
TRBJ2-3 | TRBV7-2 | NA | ASSGEVYRGLHTQY
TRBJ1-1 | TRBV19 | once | ASSIEGTGFTEAF
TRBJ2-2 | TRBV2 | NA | ASRGQGDTGELF
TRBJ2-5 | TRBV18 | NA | ASSQTLGETQY
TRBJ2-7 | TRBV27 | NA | ASSLRGGFDEQY
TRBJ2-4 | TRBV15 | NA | ATSRVDTGGRNIQY
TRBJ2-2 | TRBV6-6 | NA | ASSYGPPGELF
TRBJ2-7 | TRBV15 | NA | ATSETGIIKRLKAQY
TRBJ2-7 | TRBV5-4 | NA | ASSPSGVGGGAREQY
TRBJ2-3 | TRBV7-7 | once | ASSLGRADTQY
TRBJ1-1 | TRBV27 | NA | ASSLIGSEAF
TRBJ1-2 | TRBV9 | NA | ASSVEGTYYGYT
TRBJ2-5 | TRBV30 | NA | AWSGGETQY
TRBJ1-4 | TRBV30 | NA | AWKQGGEKLF
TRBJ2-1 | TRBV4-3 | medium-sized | ASSQDPGPSSYNEQF
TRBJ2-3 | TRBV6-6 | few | ASSPASGGPTDTQY
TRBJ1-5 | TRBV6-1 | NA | ASRDPTGGQPQH
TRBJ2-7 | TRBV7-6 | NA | ASSLGTRYEQY
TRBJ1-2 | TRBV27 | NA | ASSLFFGGDYGYT
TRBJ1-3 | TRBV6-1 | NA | ASSWTGNTIY
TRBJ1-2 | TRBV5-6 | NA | ASSFSYYGYT
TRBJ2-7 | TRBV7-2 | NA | ASSLGQLEQY
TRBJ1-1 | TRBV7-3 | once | ASSLLREGKAF
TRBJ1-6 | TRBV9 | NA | ASSVGTQGVVNSPLH
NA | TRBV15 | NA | ATSRDTTGADEQY
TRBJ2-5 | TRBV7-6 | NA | ASTDRGSQETQY
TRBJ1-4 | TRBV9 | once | ASSGSSGQGEKLF
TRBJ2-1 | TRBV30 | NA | AWSRGTGKLSNEQF
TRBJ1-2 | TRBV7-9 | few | ASSPQGQGTH
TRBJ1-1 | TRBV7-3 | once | ASKLRVGTEAF
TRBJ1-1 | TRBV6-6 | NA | ASSLGTASPF
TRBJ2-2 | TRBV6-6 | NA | ASSYGAGDTGELF